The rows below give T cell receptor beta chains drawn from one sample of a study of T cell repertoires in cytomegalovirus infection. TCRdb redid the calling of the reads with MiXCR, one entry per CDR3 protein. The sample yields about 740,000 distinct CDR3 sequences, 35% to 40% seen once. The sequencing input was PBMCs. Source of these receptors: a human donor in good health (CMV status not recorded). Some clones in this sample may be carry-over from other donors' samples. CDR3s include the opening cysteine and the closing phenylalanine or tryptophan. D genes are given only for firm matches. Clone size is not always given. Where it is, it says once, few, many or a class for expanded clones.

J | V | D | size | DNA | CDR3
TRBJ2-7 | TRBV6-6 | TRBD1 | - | TGTGCCAGCAGTTTACAGGGGAATACCAACGAGCAGTACTTC | CASSLQGNTNEQYF
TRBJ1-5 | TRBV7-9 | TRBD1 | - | TGTGCCAGCAGCCTGGACAGGGGTTGGAGCAATCAGCCCCAGCATTTT | CASSLDRGWSNQPQHF
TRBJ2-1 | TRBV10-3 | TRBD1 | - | TGTGCCATCTTGGGACAGGATTCCTACGAGCAGTTCTTC | CAILGQDSYEQFF
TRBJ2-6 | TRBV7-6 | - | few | TGTGCCAGCAGTTCGGCCCGCGGAGCCTTTTCTGGGGCCAACGTCCTGACTTTC | CASSSARGAFSGANVLTF
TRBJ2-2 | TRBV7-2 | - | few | TGTGCCAGCAGCTTTGCGCCTATACTAGTTGCCGGGGAGCTGTTTTTT | CASSFAPILVAGELFF
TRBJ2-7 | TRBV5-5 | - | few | TGTGCCAGCAGCTTCGGGACCTTCTCCTACGAGCAGTACTTC | CASSFGTFSYEQYF
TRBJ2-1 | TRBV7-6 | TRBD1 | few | TGTGCCAGCAGCCCCCCCGGAACAGGGGGGAGCAATGAGCAGTTCTTC | CASSPPGTGGSNEQFF
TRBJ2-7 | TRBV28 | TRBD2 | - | TGTGCCAGCAGTTTGATAAAACTAGCGGGGGGGCCGGGGTACGAGCAGTACTTC | CASSLIKLAGGPGYEQYF
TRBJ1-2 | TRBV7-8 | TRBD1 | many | TGTGCCAGCAGCTTCCTCGACAGGGCTATCTCGGATGGCTACACCTTC | CASSFLDRAISDGYTF
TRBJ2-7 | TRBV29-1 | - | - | TGCAGCGTTCGGTCATTAGGGGAGCAGTACTTC | CSVRSLGEQYF